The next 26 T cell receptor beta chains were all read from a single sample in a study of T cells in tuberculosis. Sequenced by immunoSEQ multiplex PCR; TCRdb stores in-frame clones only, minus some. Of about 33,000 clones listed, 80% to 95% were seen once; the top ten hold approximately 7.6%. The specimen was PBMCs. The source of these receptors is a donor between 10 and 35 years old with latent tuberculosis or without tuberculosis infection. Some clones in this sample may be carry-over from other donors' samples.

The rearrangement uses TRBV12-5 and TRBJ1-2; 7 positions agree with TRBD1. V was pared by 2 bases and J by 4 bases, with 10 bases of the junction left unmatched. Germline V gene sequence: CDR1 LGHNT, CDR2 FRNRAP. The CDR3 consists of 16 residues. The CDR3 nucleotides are TGTGCTAGTGGTTTGAGCCGGGACAGAACCCTCTATGGCTACACCTTC. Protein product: CASGLSRDRTLYGYTF.

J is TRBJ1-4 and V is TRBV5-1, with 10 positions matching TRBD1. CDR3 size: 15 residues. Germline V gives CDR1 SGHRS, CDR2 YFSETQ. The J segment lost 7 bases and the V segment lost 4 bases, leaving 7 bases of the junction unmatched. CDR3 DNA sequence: TGCGCCAGCAGCGCGACAGGGGGCGCGGGTGAAAAACTGTTTTTT. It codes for CASSATGGAGEKLFF. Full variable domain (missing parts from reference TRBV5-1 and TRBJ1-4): KAGVTQTPRYLIKTRGQQVTLSCSPISGHRSVSWYQQTPGQGLQFLFEYFSETQRNKGNFPGRFSGRQFSNSRSEMNVSTLELGDSALYLCASSATGGAGEKLFFGSGTQLSVL.

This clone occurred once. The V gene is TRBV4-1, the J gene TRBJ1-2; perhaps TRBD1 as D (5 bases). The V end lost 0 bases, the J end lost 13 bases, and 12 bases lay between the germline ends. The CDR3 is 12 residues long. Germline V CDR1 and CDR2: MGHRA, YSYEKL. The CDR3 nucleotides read TGCGCCAGCAGCCAAGAAACAGGCTTGCTCACCTTC. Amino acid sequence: CASSQETGLLTF.

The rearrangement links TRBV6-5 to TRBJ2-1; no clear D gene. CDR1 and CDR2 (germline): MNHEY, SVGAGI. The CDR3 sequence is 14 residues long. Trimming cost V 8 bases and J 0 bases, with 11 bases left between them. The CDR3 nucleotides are TGTGCCAGCGGAGTTATGAGCTCCTACAATGAGCAGTTCTTC. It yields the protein CASGVMSSYNEQFF.

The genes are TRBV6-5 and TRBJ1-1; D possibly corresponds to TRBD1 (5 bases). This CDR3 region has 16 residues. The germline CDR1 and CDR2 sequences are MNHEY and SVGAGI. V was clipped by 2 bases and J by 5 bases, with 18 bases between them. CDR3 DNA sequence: TGTGCCAGCAGTTACCCCGTTCTAACCGGGGGTACTGAAGCTTTCTTT. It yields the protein CASSYPVLTGGTEAFF.

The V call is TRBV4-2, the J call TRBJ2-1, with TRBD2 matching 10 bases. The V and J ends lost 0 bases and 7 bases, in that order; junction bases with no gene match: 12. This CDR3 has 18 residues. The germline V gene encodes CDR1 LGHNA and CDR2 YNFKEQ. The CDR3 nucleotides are TGTGCCAGCAGCCAAGATCTAGCGGGGGCCTCTGGCTGGAATGAGCAGTTCTTC. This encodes CASSQDLAGASGWNEQFF.

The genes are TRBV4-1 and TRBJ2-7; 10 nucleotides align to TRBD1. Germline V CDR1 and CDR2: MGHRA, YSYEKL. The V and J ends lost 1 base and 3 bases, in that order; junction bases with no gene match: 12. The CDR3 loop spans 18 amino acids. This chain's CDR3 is CASSQGGTGESSVYEQYF. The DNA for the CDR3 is TGCGCCAGCAGCCAAGGAGGGACAGGGGAATCCTCTGTCTACGAGCAGTACTTC.

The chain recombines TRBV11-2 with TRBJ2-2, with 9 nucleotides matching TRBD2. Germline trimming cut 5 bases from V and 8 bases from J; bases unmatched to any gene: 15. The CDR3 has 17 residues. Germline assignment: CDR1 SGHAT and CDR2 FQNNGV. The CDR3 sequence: CASSPRSDSGGAGELFF. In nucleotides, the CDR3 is TGTGCCAGCAGCCCCCGGAGCGATAGCGGGGGTGCGGGGGAGCTGTTTTTT. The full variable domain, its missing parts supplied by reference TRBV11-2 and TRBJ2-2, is EAGVAQSPRYKIIEKRQSVAFWCNPISGHATLYWYQQILGQGPKLLIQFQNNGVVDDSQLPKDRFSAERLKGVDSTLKIQPAKLEDSAVYLCASSPRSDSGGAGELFFGEGSRLTVL.

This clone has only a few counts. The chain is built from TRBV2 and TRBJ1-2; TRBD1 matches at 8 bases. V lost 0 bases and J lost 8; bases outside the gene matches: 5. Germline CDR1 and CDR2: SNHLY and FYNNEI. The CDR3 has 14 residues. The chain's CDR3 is CASSEAGRGRGYTF. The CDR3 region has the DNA TGTGCCAGCAGTGAAGCGGGCAGGGGGCGAGGCTACACCTTC.

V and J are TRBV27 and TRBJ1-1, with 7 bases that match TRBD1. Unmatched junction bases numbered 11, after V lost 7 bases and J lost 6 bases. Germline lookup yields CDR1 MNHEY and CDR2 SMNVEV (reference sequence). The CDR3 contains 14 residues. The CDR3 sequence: CASTPTGFFAEAFF. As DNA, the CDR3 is TGTGCCAGCACCCCGACAGGGTTTTTCGCTGAAGCTTTCTTT.

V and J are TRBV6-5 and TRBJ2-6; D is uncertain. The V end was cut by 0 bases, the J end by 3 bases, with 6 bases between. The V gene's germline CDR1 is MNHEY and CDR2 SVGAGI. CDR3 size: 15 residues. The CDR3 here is CASSYSRGGANVLTF. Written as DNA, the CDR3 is TGTGCCAGCAGTTACTCAAGAGGTGGGGCCAACGTCCTGACTTTC.

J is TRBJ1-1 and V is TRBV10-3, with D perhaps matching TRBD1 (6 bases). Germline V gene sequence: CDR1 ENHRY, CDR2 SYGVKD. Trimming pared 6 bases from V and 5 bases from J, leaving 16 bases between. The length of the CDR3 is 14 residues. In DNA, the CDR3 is TGTGCCATCAGGCCCTTTACAGGGACGACTGAAGCTTTCTTT. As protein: CAIRPFTGTTEAFF.

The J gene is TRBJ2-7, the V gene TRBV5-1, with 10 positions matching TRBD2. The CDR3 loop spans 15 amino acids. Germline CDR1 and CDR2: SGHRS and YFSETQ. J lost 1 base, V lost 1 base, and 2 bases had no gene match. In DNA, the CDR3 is TGCGCCAGCAGCTTGCCAGCGGGGGGGTCCTACGAGCAGTACTTC. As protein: CASSLPAGGSYEQYF. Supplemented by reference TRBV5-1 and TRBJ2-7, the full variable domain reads KAGVTQTPRYLIKTRGQQVTLSCSPISGHRSVSWYQQTPGQGLQFLFEYFSETQRNKGNFPGRFSGRQFSNSRSEMNVSTLELGDSALYLCASSLPAGGSYEQYFGPGTRLTVT.

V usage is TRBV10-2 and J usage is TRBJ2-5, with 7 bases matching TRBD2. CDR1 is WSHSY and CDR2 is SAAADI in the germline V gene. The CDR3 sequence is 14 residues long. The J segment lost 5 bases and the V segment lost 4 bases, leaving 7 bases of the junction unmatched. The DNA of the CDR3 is TGCGCCAGCAGTGGACTAGCAGGAGGTGAGACCCAGTACTTC. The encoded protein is CASSGLAGGETQYF.

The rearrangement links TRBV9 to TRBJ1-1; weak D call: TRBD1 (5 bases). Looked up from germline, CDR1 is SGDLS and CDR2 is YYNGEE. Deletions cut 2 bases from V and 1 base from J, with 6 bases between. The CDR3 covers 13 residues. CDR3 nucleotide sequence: TGTGCCAGCAGCGTTACAGGGAACACTGAAGCTTTCTTT. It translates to CASSVTGNTEAFF.

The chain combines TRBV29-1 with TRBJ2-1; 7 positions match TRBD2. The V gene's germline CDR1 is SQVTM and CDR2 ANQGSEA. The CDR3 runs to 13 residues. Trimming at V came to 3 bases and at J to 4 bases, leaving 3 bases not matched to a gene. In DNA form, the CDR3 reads TGCAGCGTTGAGGGGGGGAAATACAATGAGCAGTTCTTC. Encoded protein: CSVEGGKYNEQFF.

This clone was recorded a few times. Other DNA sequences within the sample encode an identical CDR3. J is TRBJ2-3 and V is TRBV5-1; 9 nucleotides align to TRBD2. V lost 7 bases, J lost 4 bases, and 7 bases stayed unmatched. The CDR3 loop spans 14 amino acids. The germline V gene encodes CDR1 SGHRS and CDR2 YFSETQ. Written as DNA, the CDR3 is TGCGCCAGCGGTCGGCGGGAGGGCTCAGATACGCAGTATTTT. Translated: CASGRREGSDTQYF. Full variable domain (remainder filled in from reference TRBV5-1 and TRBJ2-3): KAGVTQTPRYLIKTRGQQVTLSCSPISGHRSVSWYQQTPGQGLQFLFEYFSETQRNKGNFPGRFSGRQFSNSRSEMNVSTLELGDSALYLCASGRREGSDTQYFGPGTRLTVL.

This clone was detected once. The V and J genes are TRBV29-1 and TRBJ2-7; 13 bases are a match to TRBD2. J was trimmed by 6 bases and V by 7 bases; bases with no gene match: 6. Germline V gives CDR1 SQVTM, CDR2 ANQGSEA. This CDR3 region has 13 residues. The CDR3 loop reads CSAALAGGREQYF. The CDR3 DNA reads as TGCAGCGCCGCACTAGCGGGGGGGCGCGAGCAGTACTTC.

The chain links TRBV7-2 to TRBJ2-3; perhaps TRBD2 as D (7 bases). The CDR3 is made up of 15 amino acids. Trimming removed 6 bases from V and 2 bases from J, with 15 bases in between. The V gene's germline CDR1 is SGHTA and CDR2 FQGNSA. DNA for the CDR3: TGTGCCAGCAGTTCACGGGGGGCCCTCACAGATACGCAGTATTTT. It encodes CASSSRGALTDTQYF. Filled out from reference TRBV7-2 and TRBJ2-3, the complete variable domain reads GAGVSQSPSNKVTEKGKDVELRCDPISGHTALYWYRQSLGQGLEFLIYFQGNSAPDKSGLPSDRFSAERTGGSVSTLTIQRTQQEDSAVYLCASSSRGALTDTQYFGPGTRLTVL.

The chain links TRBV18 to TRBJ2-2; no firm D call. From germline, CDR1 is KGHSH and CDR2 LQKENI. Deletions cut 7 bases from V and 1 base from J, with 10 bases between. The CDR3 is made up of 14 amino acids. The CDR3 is CASFLELNTGELFF. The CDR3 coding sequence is TGTGCCAGCTTTCTGGAGTTGAACACCGGGGAGCTGTTTTTT.

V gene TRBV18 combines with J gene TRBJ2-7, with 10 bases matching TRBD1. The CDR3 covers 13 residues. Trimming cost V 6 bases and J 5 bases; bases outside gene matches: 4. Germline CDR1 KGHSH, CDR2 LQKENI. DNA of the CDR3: TGTGCCAGCTCTCCCGGGACAGGGGACGAGCAGTACTTC. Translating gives CASSPGTGDEQYF.

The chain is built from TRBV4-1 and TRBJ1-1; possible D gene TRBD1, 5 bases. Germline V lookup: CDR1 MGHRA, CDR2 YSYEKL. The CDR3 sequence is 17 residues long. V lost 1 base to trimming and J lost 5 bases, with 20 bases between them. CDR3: CASSQGRVGRWGTEAFF. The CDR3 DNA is TGCGCCAGCAGCCAAGGGAGAGTGGGGCGGTGGGGTACTGAAGCTTTCTTT.

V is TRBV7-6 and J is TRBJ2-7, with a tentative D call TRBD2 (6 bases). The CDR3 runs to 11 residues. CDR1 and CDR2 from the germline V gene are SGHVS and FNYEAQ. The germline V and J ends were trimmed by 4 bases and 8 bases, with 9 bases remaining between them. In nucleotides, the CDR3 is TGTGCCAGCAGCTCCCGGGAGAAGCAGTACTTC. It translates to CASSSREKQYF.

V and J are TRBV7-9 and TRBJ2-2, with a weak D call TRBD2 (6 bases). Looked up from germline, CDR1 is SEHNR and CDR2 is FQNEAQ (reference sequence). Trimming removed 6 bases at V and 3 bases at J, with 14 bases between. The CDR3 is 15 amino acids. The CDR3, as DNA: TGTGCCAGCAGTTCCGGGTCGGGGGACACCGGGGAGCTGTTTTTT. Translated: CASSSGSGDTGELFF.

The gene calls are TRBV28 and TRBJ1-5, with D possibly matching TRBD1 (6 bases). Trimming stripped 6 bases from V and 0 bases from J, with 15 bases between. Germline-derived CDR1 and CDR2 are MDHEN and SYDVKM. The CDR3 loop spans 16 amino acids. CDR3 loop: CASSLWTVYSNQPQHF. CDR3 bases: TGTGCCAGCAGCCTATGGACAGTCTATAGCAATCAGCCCCAGCATTTT.

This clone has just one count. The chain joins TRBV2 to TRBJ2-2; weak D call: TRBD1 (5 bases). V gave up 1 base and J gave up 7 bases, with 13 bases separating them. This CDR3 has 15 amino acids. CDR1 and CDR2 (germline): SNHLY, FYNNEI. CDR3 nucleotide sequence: TGTGCCAGCAGTGAAGAGGCAGGGATCGGCGGGGAGCTGTTTTTT. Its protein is CASSEEAGIGGELFF.